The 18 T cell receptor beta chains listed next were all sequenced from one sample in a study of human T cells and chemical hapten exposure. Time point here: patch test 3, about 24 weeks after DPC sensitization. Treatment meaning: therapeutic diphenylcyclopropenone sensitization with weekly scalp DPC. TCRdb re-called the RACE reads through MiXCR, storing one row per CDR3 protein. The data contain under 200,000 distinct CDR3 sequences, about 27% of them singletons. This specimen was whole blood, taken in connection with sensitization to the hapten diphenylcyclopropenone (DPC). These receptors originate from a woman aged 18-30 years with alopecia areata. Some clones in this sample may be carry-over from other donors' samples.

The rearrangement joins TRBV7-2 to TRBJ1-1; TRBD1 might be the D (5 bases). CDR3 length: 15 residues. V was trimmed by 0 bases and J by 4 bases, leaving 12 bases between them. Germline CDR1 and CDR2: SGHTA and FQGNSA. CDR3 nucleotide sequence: TGTGCCAGCAGCTTAGCGAGTCAGGGCTCCACTGAAGCTTTCTTT. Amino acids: CASSLASQGSTEAFF.

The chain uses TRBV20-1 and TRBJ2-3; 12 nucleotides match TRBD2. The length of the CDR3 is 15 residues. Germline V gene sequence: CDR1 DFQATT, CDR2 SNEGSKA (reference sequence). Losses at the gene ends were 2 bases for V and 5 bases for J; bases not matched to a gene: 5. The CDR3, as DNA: TGCAGTGCTAGAACTAGCGGGAGGTATAGAGATACGCAGTATTTT. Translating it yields CSARTSGRYRDTQYF.

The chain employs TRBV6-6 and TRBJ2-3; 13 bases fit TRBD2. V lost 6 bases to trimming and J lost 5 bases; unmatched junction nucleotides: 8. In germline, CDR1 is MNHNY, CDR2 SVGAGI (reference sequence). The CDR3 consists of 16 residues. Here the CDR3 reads CASSWGLAGRGDTQYF. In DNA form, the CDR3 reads TGTGCCAGCAGCTGGGGACTAGCGGGACGGGGAGATACGCAGTATTTT.

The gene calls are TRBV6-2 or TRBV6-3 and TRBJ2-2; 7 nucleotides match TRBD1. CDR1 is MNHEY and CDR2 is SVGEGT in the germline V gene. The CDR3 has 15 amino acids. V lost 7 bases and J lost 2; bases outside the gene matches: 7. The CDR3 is CASTRTGDNTGELFF. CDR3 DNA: TGTGCCAGCACAAGGACAGGAGACAACACCGGGGAGCTGTTTTTT.

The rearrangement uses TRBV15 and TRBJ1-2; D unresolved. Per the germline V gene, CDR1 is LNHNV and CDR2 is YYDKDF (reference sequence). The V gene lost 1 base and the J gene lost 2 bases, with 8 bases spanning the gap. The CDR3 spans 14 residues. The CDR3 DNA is TGTGCCACCAGCAGAGGAGACCGGAACTATGGCTACACCTTC. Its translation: CATSRGDRNYGYTF. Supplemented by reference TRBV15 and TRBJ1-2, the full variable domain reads DAMVIQNPRYQVTQFGKPVTLSCSQTLNHNVMYWYQQKSSQAPKLLFHYYDKDFNNEADTPDNFQSRRPNTSFCFLDIRSPGLGDTAMYLCATSRGDRNYGYTFGSGTRLTVV.

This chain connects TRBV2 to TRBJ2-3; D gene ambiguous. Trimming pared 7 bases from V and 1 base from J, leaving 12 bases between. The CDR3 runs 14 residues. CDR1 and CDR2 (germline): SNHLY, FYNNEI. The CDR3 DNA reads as TGTGCCAGCAAGAGTGGCTCTGGCACAGATACGCAGTATTTT. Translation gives CASKSGSGTDTQYF.

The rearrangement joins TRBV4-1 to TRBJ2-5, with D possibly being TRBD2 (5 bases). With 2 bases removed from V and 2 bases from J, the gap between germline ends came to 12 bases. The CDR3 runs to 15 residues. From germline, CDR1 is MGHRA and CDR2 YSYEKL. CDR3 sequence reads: CASSQPGRLQETQYF. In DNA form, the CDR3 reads TGCGCCAGCAGCCAACCCGGGCGACTACAAGAGACCCAGTACTTC.

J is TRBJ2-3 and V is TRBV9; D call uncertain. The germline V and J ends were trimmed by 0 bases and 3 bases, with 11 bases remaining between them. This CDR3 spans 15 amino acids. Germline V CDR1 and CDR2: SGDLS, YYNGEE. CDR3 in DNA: TGTGCCAGCAGCGTAGTGGGCGTTGAGACAGATACGCAGTATTTT. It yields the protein CASSVVGVETDTQYF. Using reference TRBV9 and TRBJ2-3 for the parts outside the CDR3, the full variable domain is DSGVTQTPKHLITATGQRVTLRCSPRSGDLSVYWYQQSLDQGLQFLIQYYNGEERAKGNILERFSAQQFPDLHSELNLSSLELGDSALYFCASSVVGVETDTQYFGPGTRLTVL.

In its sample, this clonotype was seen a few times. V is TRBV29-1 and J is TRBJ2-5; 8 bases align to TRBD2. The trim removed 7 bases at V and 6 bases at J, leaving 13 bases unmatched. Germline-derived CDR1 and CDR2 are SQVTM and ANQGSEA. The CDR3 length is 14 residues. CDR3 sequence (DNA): TGCAGCGCTTCTTATACTAGCGGAACCAAGACCCAGTACTTC. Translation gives CSASYTSGTKTQYF.

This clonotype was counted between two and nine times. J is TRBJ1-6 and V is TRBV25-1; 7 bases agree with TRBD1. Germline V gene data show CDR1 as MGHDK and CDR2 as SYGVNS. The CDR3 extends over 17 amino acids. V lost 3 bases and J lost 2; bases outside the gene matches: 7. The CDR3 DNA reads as TGTGCCAGCAGTGAGTGGACAGGCTTGCCCTATAATTCACCCCTCCACTTT. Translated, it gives CASSEWTGLPYNSPLHF.

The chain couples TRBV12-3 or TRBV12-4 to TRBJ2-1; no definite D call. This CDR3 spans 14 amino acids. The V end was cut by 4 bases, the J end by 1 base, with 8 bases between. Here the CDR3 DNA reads TGTGCCAGCAGTTATAGGTATTCCTACAATGAGCAGTTCTTC. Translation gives CASSYRYSYNEQFF.

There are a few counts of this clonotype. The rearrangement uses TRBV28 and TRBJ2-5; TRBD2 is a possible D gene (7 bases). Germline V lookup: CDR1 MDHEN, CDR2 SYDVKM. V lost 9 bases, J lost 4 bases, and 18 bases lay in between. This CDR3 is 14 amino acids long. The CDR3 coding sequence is TGTGCCAGTAAGGGGGGGGCCGGGTTAGAGACCCAGTACTTC. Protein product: CASKGGAGLETQYF. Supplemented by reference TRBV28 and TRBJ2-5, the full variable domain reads DVKVTQSSRYLVKRTGEKVFLECVQDMDHENMFWYRQDPGLGLRLIYFSYDVKMKEKGDIPEGYSVSREKKERFSLILESASTNQTSMYLCASKGGAGLETQYFGPGTRLLVL.

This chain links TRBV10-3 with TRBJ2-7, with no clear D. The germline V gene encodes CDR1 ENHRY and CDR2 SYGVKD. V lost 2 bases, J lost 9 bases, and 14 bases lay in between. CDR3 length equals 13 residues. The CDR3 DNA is TGTGCCATCAGTGAGGTCCGGTCTGTCGGGCAGTACTTC. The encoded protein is CAISEVRSVGQYF.

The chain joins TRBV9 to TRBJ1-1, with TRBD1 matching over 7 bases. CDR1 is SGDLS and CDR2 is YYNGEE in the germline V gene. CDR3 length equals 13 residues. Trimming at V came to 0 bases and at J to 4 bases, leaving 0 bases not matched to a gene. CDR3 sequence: CASSVEGATEAFF. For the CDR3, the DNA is TGTGCCAGCAGCGTAGAGGGGGCCACTGAAGCTTTCTTT.

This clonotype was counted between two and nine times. For the CDR3, the DNA is TGTGCCAGCAGCTGGGGTCAGGGGGCTGGGGAGACCCAGTACTTC. Its translation: CASSWGQGAGETQYF. This chain links TRBV7-2 with TRBJ2-5; 8 bases fit TRBD1. The CDR3 loop spans 15 amino acids. V trimming: 4 bases; J trimming: 5 bases; junction bases outside the gene matches: 9. CDR1 and CDR2 (germline): SGHTA, FQGNSA.

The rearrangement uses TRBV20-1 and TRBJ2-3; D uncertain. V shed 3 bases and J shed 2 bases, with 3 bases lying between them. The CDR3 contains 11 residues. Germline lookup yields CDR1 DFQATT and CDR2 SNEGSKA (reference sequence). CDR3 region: CSASSTDTQYF. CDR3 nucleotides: TGCAGTGCTAGTTCCACAGATACGCAGTATTTT.

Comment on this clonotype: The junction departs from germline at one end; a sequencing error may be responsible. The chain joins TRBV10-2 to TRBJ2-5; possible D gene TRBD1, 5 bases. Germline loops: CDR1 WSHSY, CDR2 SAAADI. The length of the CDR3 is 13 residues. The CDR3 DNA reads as TGCGCCAGCCGGGTAGGACACCAAGAGGCCCAGTACTTC. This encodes CASRVGHQEAQYF.

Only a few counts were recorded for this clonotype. In DNA form, the CDR3 reads TGTGCCAGCAGCCCCCTCCGGCGGACGAACACCGGGGAGCTGTTTTTT. Residues: CASSPLRRTNTGELFF. The chain uses TRBV6-2 or TRBV6-3 and TRBJ2-2; D remains unclear. CDR1 is MNHEY, CDR2 SVGEGT, per germline. Trimming took 6 bases from V and 0 from J, leaving 14 bases between them. The CDR3 sequence is 16 residues long.